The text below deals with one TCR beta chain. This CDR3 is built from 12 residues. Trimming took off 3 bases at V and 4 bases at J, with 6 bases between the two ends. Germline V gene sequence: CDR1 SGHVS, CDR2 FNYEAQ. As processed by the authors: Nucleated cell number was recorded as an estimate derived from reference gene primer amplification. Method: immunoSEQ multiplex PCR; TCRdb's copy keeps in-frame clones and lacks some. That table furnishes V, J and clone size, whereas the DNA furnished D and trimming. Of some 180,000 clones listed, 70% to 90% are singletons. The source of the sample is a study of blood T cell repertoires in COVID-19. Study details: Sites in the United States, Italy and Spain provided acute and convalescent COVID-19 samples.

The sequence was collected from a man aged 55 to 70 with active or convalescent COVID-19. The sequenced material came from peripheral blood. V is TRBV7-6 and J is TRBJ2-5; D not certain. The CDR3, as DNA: TGTGCCAGCAGCTTCTGGGCAGAGACCCAGTACTTC. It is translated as CASSFWAETQYF.